This TCR beta chain was sequenced in a study of T cell responses to AZD1222 COVID-19 vaccine. Study-level results: Two doses of AZD1222 preceded a rise in Spike-specific TCR breadth and depth. Clonal diversity was possibly underestimated; the donors were predominantly white British and more often female. Reportedly, close to half of spike-specific TCRs are directed against unmutated variant regions. Seropositivity was recorded at baseline in only 5 or 6 AZD1222 recipients.

The germline V gene encodes CDR1 MDHEN and CDR2 SYDVKM. This CDR3 contains 14 residues. The germline V and J ends were trimmed by 2 bases and 5 bases, with 12 bases remaining between them. As to this clone: The antigen is unknown.

Sequencing used immunoSEQ multiplex PCR; TCRdb keeps in-frame clones, though not all of them. The sample yields roughly 140,000 clones, approximately 87% seen once. This material consisted of peripheral blood, taken 28 days after the second AZD1222 dose. The TCR originated in an adult who received the AZD1222 COVID-19 vaccine. The genes are TRBV28 and TRBJ1-1, with D possibly matching TRBD1 (6 bases). CDR3 region: CASSLRSRGTEAFF. CDR3 DNA: TGTGCCAGCAGTTTAAGGTCCAGGGGAACTGAAGCTTTCTTT.